This T cell receptor (beta chain) comes out of a study of blood T cell repertoires in COVID-19. At the level of the study: Nucleic acid was either cDNA or gDNA, and it came from T cells, B-cell-depleted T cells, or PBMCs.

Sequencing used immunoSEQ multiplex PCR; TCRdb keeps in-frame clones, though not all of them. This table has tens of thousands of clones, about nine tenths appearing once. This clone was observed a handful of times. Trimming removed 3 bases from V and 3 bases from J; junction bases left unmatched: 18. CDR1 and CDR2 from the germline V gene are LGHNT and FRNRAP. This CDR3 is built from 19 residues. This receptor was obtained from a woman older than 75 with acute or convalescent COVID-19. The sequenced sample consisted of peripheral blood. This rearrangement joins TRBV12-5 to TRBJ1-1; 8 bases align to TRBD1. Here the CDR3 reads CASGLLESWQGAGDTEAFF. The DNA of the CDR3 is TGTGCTAGTGGTTTACTCGAAAGTTGGCAGGGGGCGGGTGACACTGAAGCTTTCTTT.